A selection of T cell receptor beta chains follows, all from one sample in a study of blood T cell repertoires in COVID-19. Sequencing used immunoSEQ multiplex PCR; TCRdb keeps in-frame clones, though not all of them. The table lists 150,000 or so clones, more than 80% of them singletons. The sequenced sample consisted of peripheral blood. The source of these receptors is a man between 18 and 29 years old with COVID-19, enrolled during active disease. CDR3s include the opening cysteine and the closing phenylalanine or tryptophan. The order of the fields is clone size, J gene, D gene, V gene, CDR3 protein, CDR3 DNA. D genes are given only for firm matches. Clone sizes are given selectively: once, few, many, or a class where the clone is expanded.

clone size: NA; J gene: TRBJ2-1; D gene: TRBD2; V gene: TRBV5-5; CDR3 protein: CASSLASGYNEQFF; CDR3 DNA: TGTGCCAGCAGCTTAGCTAGCGGGTACAATGAGCAGTTCTTC
clone size: NA; J gene: TRBJ2-6; D gene: TRBD1; V gene: TRBV15; CDR3 protein: CATSIRQGWANVLTF; CDR3 DNA: TGTGCCACCAGCATACGACAGGGATGGGCCAACGTCCTGACTTTC
clone size: NA; J gene: TRBJ1-4; D gene: TRBD1; V gene: TRBV28; CDR3 protein: CASSPGTAEEKLFF; CDR3 DNA: TGTGCCAGCAGTCCCGGGACAGCGGAAGAAAAACTGTTTTTT
clone size: once; J gene: TRBJ1-6; D gene: TRBD1; V gene: TRBV9; CDR3 protein: CASSGGDSNNSPLHF; CDR3 DNA: TGTGCCAGCAGCGGAGGGGACAGTAATAATTCACCCCTCCACTTT
clone size: NA; J gene: TRBJ2-5; D gene: NA; V gene: TRBV5-1; CDR3 protein: CASSSPSQETQYF; CDR3 DNA: TGCGCCAGCAGCTCCCCCAGCCAAGAGACCCAGTACTTC
clone size: NA; J gene: TRBJ2-3; D gene: TRBD1; V gene: TRBV27; CDR3 protein: CASSSTGTGAADTQYF; CDR3 DNA: TGTGCCAGCAGTTCAACCGGGACAGGGGCCGCAGATACGCAGTATTTT
clone size: NA; J gene: TRBJ2-5; D gene: TRBD1; V gene: TRBV7-2; CDR3 protein: CASSLNGQGQETQYF; CDR3 DNA: TGTGCCAGCAGCTTAAATGGACAGGGTCAAGAGACCCAGTACTTC
clone size: NA; J gene: TRBJ2-7; D gene: TRBD1; V gene: TRBV3-1/TRBV3-2; CDR3 protein: CASSQEWSRAGGRYEQYF; CDR3 DNA: TGTGCCAGCAGCCAAGAGTGGAGCCGGGCAGGGGGCAGATACGAGCAGTACTTC
clone size: NA; J gene: TRBJ2-1; D gene: TRBD1; V gene: TRBV5-1; CDR3 protein: CASSLTTGGTIYEQFF; CDR3 DNA: TGCGCCAGCAGCTTGACCACAGGGGGTACCATATATGAGCAGTTCTTC
clone size: few; J gene: TRBJ1-5; D gene: NA; V gene: TRBV10-3; CDR3 protein: CAISEWYGGNVDQPQHF; CDR3 DNA: TGTGCCATCAGTGAATGGTATGGAGGGAACGTCGATCAGCCCCAGCATTTT
clone size: NA; J gene: TRBJ2-3; D gene: TRBD2; V gene: TRBV19; CDR3 protein: CASSIPAGDLNHRSDTQYF; CDR3 DNA: TGTGCCAGTAGTATCCCAGCGGGAGACCTAAATCATCGTTCAGATACGCAGTATTTT
clone size: NA; J gene: TRBJ1-3; D gene: NA; V gene: TRBV28; CDR3 protein: CASSTGPSGNTIYF; CDR3 DNA: TGTGCCAGCAGTACAGGGCCCTCTGGAAACACCATATATTTT
clone size: NA; J gene: TRBJ1-1; D gene: NA; V gene: TRBV5-6; CDR3 protein: CASSPRVNTEAFF; CDR3 DNA: TGTGCCAGCAGCCCGCGCGTGAACACTGAAGCTTTCTTT
clone size: NA; J gene: TRBJ2-1; D gene: TRBD2; V gene: TRBV11-2; CDR3 protein: CASSPSGTSYNEQFF; CDR3 DNA: TGTGCCAGCAGCCCTAGCGGGACCTCCTACAATGAGCAGTTCTTC
clone size: NA; J gene: TRBJ2-1; D gene: NA; V gene: TRBV7-6; CDR3 protein: CASSPGSSYNEQFF; CDR3 DNA: TGTGCCAGCAGCCCCGGGAGTTCCTACAATGAGCAGTTCTTC
clone size: once; J gene: TRBJ1-4; D gene: NA; V gene: TRBV4-3; CDR3 protein: CASSQDLVGGLNEKLLF; CDR3 DNA: TGCGCCAGCAGCCAAGATTTAGTCGGCGGTCTTAATGAAAAACTGCTTTTT
clone size: NA; J gene: TRBJ2-7; D gene: NA; V gene: TRBV14; CDR3 protein: CASSHNTYEQYF; CDR3 DNA: TGTGCCAGCAGCCACAACACCTACGAGCAGTACTTC
clone size: NA; J gene: TRBJ2-1; D gene: NA; V gene: TRBV7-2; CDR3 protein: CASSVRGGYPSYNEQFF; CDR3 DNA: TGTGCCAGCAGCGTCCGAGGAGGCTACCCCTCCTACAATGAGCAGTTCTTC
clone size: NA; J gene: TRBJ2-5; D gene: NA; V gene: TRBV6-2/TRBV6-3; CDR3 protein: CASSHDRSLYQETQYF; CDR3 DNA: TGTGCCAGCAGTCACGATAGAAGCTTATACCAAGAGACCCAGTACTTC
clone size: NA; J gene: TRBJ1-4; D gene: NA; V gene: TRBV4-3; CDR3 protein: CASSQQEGAKLLF; CDR3 DNA: TGCGCCAGCAGCCAGCAAGAGGGCGCGAAACTGCTTTTT
clone size: NA; J gene: TRBJ2-5; D gene: NA; V gene: TRBV5-6; CDR3 protein: CASSLVGQETQYF; CDR3 DNA: TGTGCCAGCAGCTTGGTCGGTCAAGAGACCCAGTACTTC
clone size: NA; J gene: TRBJ2-1; D gene: TRBD2; V gene: TRBV15; CDR3 protein: CATSGRTSGVYNEQFF; CDR3 DNA: TGTGCCACCAGCGGAAGGACTAGCGGAGTGTACAATGAGCAGTTCTTC
clone size: NA; J gene: TRBJ2-7; D gene: TRBD2; V gene: TRBV5-6; CDR3 protein: CASSFTGLAGYRADEQYF; CDR3 DNA: TGTGCCAGCAGCTTTACGGGACTAGCGGGTTACCGGGCAGACGAGCAGTACTTC
clone size: NA; J gene: TRBJ2-1; D gene: TRBD2; V gene: TRBV28; CDR3 protein: CASGLAGAQGGNEQFF; CDR3 DNA: TGTGCCAGCGGACTAGCGGGAGCCCAAGGAGGCAATGAGCAGTTCTTC
clone size: NA; J gene: TRBJ2-3; D gene: NA; V gene: TRBV7-9; CDR3 protein: CAYNRGIELTDTQYF; CDR3 DNA: TGTGCCTACAACCGCGGCATCGAGCTCACAGATACGCAGTATTTT
clone size: NA; J gene: TRBJ2-3; D gene: TRBD1; V gene: TRBV19; CDR3 protein: CASSIRTGGLSTDTQYF; CDR3 DNA: TGTGCCAGTAGTATCCGGACAGGGGGACTCAGCACAGATACGCAGTATTTT
clone size: NA; J gene: TRBJ2-2; D gene: NA; V gene: TRBV11-2; CDR3 protein: CASSSFGQNTGELFF; CDR3 DNA: TGTGCCAGCAGCTCCTTCGGACAGAACACCGGGGAGCTGTTTTTT
clone size: NA; J gene: TRBJ2-1; D gene: TRBD2; V gene: TRBV29-1; CDR3 protein: CSVVMTSGFSYNEQFF; CDR3 DNA: TGCAGCGTTGTTATGACTAGCGGGTTCTCCTACAATGAGCAGTTCTTC